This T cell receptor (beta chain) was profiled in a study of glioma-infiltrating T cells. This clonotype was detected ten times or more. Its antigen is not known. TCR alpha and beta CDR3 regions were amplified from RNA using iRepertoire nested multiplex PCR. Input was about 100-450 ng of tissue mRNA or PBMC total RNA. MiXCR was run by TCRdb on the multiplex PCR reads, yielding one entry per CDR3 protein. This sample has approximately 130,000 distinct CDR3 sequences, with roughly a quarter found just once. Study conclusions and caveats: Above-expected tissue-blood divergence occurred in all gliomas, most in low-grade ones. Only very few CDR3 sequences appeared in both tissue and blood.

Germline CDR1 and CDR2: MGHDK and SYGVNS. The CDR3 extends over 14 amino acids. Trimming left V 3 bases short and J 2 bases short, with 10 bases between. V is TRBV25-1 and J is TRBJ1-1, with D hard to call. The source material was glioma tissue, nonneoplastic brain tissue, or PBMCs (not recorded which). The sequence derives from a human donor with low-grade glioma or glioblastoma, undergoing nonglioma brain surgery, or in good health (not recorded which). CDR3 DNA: TGTGCCAGCAGTGATTCGGCGGGAAACACTGAAGCTTTCTTT. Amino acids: CASSDSAGNTEAFF.